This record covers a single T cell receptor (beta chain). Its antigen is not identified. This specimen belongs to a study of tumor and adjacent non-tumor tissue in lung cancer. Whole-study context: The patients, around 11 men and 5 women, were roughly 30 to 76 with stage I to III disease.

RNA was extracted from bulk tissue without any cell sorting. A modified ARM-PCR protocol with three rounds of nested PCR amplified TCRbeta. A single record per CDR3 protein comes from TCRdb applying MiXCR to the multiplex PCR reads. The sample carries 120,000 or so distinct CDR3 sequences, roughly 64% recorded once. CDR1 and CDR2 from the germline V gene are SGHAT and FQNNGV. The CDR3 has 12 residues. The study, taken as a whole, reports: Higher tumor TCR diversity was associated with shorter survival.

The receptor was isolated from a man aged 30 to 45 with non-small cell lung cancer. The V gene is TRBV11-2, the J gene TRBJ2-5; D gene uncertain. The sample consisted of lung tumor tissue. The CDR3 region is CGNSHTVETQYF. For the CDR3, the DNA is TGTGGCAACAGCCACACGGTCGAGACCCAGTACTTC.